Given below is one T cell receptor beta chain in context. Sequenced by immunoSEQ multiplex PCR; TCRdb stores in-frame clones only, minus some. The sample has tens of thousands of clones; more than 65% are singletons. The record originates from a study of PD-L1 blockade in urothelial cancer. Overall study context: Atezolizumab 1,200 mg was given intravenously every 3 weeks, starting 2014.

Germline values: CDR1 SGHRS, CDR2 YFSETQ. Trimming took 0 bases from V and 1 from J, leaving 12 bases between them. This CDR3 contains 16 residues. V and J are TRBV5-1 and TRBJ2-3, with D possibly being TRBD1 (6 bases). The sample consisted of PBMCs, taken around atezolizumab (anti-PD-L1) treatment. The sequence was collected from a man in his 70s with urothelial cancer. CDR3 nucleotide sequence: TGCGCCAGCAGCTTGGAAGGGGGAGTCGGCACAGATACGCAGTATTTT. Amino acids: CASSLEGGVGTDTQYF. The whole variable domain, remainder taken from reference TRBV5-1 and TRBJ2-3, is KAGVTQTPRYLIKTRGQQVTLSCSPISGHRSVSWYQQTPGQGLQFLFEYFSETQRNKGNFPGRFSGRQFSNSRSEMNVSTLELGDSALYLCASSLEGGVGTDTQYFGPGTRLTVL.